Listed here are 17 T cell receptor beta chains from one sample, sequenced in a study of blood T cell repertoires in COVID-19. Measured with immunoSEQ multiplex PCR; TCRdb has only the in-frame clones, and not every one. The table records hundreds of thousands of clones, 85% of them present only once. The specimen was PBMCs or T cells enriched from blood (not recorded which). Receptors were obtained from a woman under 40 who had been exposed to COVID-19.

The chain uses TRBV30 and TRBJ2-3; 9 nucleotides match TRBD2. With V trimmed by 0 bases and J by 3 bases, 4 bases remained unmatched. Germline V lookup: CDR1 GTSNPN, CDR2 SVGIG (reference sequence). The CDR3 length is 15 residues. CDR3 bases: TGTGCCTGGAGTGTAGGGCGGGGGGGTACAGATACGCAGTATTTT. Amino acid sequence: CAWSVGRGGTDTQYF.

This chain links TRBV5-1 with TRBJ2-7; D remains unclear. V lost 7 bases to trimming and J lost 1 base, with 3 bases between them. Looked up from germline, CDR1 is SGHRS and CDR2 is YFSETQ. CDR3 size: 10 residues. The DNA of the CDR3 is TGCGCCAGCCCTTCCTACGAGCAGTACTTC. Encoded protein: CASPSYEQYF.

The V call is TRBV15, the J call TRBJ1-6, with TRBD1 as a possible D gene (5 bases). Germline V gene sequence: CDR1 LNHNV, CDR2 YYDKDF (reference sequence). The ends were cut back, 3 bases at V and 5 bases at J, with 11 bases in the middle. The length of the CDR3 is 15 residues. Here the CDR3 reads CATSSRQTNNSPLHF. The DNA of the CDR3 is TGTGCCACCAGCAGTAGACAGACCAATAATTCACCCCTCCACTTT.

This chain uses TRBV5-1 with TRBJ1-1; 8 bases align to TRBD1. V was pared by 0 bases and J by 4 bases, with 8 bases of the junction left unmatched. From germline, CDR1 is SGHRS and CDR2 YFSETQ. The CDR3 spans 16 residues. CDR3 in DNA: TGCGCCAGCAGCTTGGCGGGCAGGGGGCCGGGCACTGAAGCTTTCTTT. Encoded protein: CASSLAGRGPGTEAFF.

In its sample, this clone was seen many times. CDR3 DNA: TGTGCCAGCAGTTACGGGTCGAGGGGGCATTCACCCCTCCACTTT. It specifies CASSYGSRGHSPLHF. The V call is TRBV6-5, the J call TRBJ1-6, with 7 bases identical to TRBD1. The V gene's germline CDR1 is MNHEY and CDR2 SVGAGI. This CDR3 comprises 15 residues. V trimming: 2 bases; J trimming: 8 bases; junction bases outside the gene matches: 6.

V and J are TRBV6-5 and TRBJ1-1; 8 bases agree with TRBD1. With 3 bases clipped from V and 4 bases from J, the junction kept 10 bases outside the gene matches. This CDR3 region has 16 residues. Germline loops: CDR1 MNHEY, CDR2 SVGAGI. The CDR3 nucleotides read TGTGCCAGCAGTTATTGGGCAGGGGGCGAGGGCACTGAAGCTTTCTTT. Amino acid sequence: CASSYWAGGEGTEAFF.

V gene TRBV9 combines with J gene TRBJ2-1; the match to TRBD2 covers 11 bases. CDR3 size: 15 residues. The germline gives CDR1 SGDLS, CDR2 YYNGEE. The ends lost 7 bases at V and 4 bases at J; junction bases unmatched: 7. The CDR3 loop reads CASGHPSGGYNEQFF. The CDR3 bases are TGTGCCAGCGGACACCCTAGCGGGGGGTACAATGAGCAGTTCTTC.

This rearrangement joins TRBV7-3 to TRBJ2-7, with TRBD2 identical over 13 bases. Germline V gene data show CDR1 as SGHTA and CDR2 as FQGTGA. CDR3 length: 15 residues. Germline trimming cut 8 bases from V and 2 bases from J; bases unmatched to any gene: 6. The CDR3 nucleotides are TGTGCCAGCTCTACTAGCGGGGGGGCCACCTACGAGCAGTACTTC. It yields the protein CASSTSGGATYEQYF.

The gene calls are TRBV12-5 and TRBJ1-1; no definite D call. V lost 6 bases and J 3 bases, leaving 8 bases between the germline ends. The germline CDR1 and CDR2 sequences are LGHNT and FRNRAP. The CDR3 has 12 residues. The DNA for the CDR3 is TGTGCTAGTGGCCTGGCACACACTGAAGCTTTCTTT. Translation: CASGLAHTEAFF.

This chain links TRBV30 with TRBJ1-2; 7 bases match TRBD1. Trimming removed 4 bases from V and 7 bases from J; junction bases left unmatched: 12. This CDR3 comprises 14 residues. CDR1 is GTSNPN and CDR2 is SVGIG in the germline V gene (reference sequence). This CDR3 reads CAWTPTGTIGGYTF. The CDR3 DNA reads TGTGCCTGGACACCGACAGGGACAATTGGTGGCTACACCTTC. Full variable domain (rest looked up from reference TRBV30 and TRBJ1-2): SQTIHQWPATLVQPVGSPLSLECTVEGTSNPNLYWYRQAAGRGLQLLFYSVGIGQISSEVPQNLSASRPQDRQFILSSKKLLLSDSGFYLCAWTPTGTIGGYTFGSGTRLTVV.

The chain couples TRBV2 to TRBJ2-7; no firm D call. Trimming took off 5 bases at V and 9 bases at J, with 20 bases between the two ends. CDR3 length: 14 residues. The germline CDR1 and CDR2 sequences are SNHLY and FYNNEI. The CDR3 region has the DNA TGTGCCAGCAGTAACCCTAACCCCGGGTCGGTGCAGTACTTC. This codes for CASSNPNPGSVQYF.

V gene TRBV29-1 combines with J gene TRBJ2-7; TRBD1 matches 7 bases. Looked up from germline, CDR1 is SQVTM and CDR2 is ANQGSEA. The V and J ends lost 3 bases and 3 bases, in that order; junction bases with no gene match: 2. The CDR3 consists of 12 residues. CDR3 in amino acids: CSVDAGGYEQYF. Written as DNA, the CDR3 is TGCAGCGTTGACGCAGGGGGCTACGAGCAGTACTTC.

The CDR3 here is CASSPFLDRGNTEAFF. Written as DNA, the CDR3 is TGTGCCAGCTCACCTTTCTTAGACAGGGGGAACACTGAAGCTTTCTTT. This chain connects TRBV18 to TRBJ1-1, with 8 bases that match TRBD1. The V gene end was trimmed by 3 bases and the J gene end by 1 base; junction bases not matched to a gene: 7. There are 16 residues in the CDR3. In germline, CDR1 is KGHSH, CDR2 LQKENI.

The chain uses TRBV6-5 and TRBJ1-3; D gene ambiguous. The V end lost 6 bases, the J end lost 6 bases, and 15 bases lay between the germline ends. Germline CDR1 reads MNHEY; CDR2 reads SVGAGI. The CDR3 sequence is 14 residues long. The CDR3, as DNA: TGTGCCAGCAGGAACAGCTGGGCTGAAAACACCATATATTTT. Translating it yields CASRNSWAENTIYF.

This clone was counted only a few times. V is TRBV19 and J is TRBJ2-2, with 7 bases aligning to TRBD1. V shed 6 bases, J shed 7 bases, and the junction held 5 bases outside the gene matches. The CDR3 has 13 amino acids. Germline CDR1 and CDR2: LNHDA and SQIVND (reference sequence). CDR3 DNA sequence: TGTGCCAGTAGACGACAGGGAGACGGGGAGCTGTTTTTT. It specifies CASRRQGDGELFF.

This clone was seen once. DNA of the CDR3: TGTGCCAGCATCCTCGGGGGGGCTGGGGAGCAGTTCTTC. Its protein is CASILGGAGEQFF. The chain employs TRBV28 and TRBJ2-1, with 8 nucleotides matching TRBD2. Looked up from germline, CDR1 is MDHEN and CDR2 is SYDVKM. The V gene end was trimmed by 7 bases and the J gene end by 10 bases; junction bases not matched to a gene: 9. The CDR3 has 13 residues.

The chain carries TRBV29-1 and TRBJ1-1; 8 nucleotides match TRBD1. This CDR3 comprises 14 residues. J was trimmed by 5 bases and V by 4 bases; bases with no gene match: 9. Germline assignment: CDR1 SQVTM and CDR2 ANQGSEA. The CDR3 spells CSVAVGRGQTEAFF. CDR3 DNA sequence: TGCAGCGTTGCGGTGGGCAGGGGGCAGACTGAAGCTTTCTTT. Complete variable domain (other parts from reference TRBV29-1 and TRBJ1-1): SAVISQKPSRDICQRGTSLTIQCQVDSQVTMMFWYRQQPGQSLTLIATANQGSEATYESGFVIDKFPISRPNLTFSTLTVSNMSPEDSSIYLCSVAVGRGQTEAFFGQGTRLTVV.